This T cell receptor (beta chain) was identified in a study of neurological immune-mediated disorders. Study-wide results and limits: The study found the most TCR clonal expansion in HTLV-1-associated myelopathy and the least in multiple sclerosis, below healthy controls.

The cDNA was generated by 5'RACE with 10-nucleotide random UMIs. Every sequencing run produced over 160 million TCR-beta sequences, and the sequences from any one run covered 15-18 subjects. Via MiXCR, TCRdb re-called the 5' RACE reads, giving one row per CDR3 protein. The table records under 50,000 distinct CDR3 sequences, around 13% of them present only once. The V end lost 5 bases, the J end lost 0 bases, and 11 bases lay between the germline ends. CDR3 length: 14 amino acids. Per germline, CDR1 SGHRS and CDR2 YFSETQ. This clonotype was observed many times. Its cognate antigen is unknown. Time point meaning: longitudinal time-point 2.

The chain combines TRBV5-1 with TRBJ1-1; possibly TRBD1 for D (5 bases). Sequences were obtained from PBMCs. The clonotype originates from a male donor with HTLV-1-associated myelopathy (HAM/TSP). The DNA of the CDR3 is TGCGCCAGCAGGGTGGGGGACTTGAACACTGAAGCTTTCTTT. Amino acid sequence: CASRVGDLNTEAFF.